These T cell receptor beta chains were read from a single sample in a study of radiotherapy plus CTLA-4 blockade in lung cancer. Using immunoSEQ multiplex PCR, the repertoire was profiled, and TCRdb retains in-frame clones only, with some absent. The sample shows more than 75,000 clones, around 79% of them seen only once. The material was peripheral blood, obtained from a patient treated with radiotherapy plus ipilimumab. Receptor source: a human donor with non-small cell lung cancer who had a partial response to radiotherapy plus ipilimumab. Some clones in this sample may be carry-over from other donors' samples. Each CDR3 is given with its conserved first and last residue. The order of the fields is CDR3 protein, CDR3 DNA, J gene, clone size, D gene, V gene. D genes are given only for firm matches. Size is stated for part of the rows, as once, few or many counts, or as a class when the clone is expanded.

CDR3: CASRLGREGYTF; DNA: TGTGCCAGCAGATTAGGGAGGGAGGGCTACACCTTC; J: TRBJ1-2; size: -; D: -; V: TRBV6-1
CDR3: CAISEDRASKTEAFF; DNA: TGTGCCATCAGTGAAGACAGGGCTTCGAAGACTGAAGCTTTCTTT; J: TRBJ1-1; size: few; D: TRBD1; V: TRBV10-3
CDR3: CASSKIAGNDEQYF; DNA: TGTGCCAGTAGTAAGATAGCGGGGAACGACGAGCAGTACTTC; J: TRBJ2-7; size: -; D: TRBD2; V: TRBV19
CDR3: CASSGGSYEQYF; DNA: TGTGCCAGCAGTGGCGGGAGTTACGAGCAGTACTTC; J: TRBJ2-7; size: -; D: TRBD2; V: TRBV6-5
CDR3: CAWSGTGYQETQYF; DNA: TGTGCCTGGAGTGGAACAGGGTACCAAGAGACCCAGTACTTC; J: TRBJ2-5; size: -; D: -; V: TRBV30
CDR3: CASRSGRVADTQYF; DNA: TGTGCCAGTAGGAGCGGGAGGGTCGCAGATACGCAGTATTTT; J: TRBJ2-3; size: -; D: TRBD2; V: TRBV19
CDR3: CASSVAAGVLGTQYF; DNA: TGTGCCAGCAGCGTAGCCGCGGGAGTCCTTGGGACCCAGTACTTC; J: TRBJ2-5; size: -; D: TRBD2; V: TRBV9
CDR3: CAIRRVLDSPLHF; DNA: TGTGCCATCAGACGGGTCTTGGATTCACCCCTCCACTTT; J: TRBJ1-6; size: once; D: -; V: TRBV10-3
CDR3: CASSFSDQPQHF; DNA: TGTGCCAGCAGCTTCTCCGATCAGCCCCAGCATTTT; J: TRBJ1-5; size: -; D: -; V: TRBV7-9
CDR3: CASSESGSSYNEQFF; DNA: TGTGCCAGCAGTGAATCCGGGAGCTCCTACAATGAGCAGTTCTTC; J: TRBJ2-1; size: once; D: -; V: TRBV6-4
CDR3: CASSRLGAEAFF; DNA: TGTGCCAGCAGTCGACTAGGCGCTGAAGCTTTCTTT; J: TRBJ1-1; size: many; D: -; V: TRBV28
CDR3: CAWGRRVGEQYF; DNA: TGTGCCTGGGGACGGAGGGTGGGTGAGCAGTACTTC; J: TRBJ2-7; size: -; D: -; V: TRBV30
CDR3: CASSSGGPSNQPQHF; DNA: TGTGCCAGCAGTTCAGGGGGTCCTAGCAATCAGCCCCAGCATTTT; J: TRBJ1-5; size: few; D: TRBD1; V: TRBV28
CDR3: CATSRDLAGSYNEQFF; DNA: TGTGCCACCAGCAGAGATCTAGCGGGATCTTACAATGAGCAGTTCTTC; J: TRBJ2-1; size: -; D: TRBD2; V: TRBV15
CDR3: CASSPDGRDEQFF; DNA: TGCGCCAGCAGCCCGGATGGCAGGGATGAGCAGTTCTTC; J: TRBJ2-1; size: -; D: -; V: TRBV4-3
CDR3: CATSRDHVGAQFF; DNA: TGTGCCACCAGCAGAGATCATGTAGGGGCACAGTTCTTC; J: TRBJ2-1; size: -; D: -; V: TRBV15
CDR3: CSGLATRNWEEQYF; DNA: TGCTCAGGGCTAGCGACACGTAATTGGGAGGAGCAGTACTTC; J: TRBJ2-7; size: -; D: -; V: TRBV15
CDR3: CASSIEAGGYNEQFF; DNA: TGTGCCAGTAGTATAGAGGCGGGAGGGTACAATGAGCAGTTCTTC; J: TRBJ2-1; size: -; D: TRBD2; V: TRBV19